These T cell receptor beta chains were read from a single sample in a study of blood T cell repertoires in COVID-19. Measured with immunoSEQ multiplex PCR; TCRdb has only the in-frame clones, and not every one. The data hold around 200,000 clones, with over 80% observed a single time. Specimen: peripheral blood. The receptors were sampled from a human donor in a cohort sampled during active COVID-19. Both conserved end residues are part of each CDR3. The order of the fields is V gene, J gene, clone size, D gene, CDR3 DNA, CDR3 protein. D genes are given only for firm matches. Not all rows give a size; the values are once, few, many and, for expanded clones, a class.

>TRBV14|TRBJ2-7|.|.
TGTGCCAGCAGCCAAGGCGGGTACTACGAGCAGTACTTC
CASSQGGYYEQYF
>TRBV20-1|TRBJ2-6|.|.
TGCAGTGCTAGTCCGGGGATGTCTGGGGCCAACGTCCTGACTTTC
CSASPGMSGANVLTF
>TRBV4-3|TRBJ2-5|.|TRBD2
TGCGCCAGCAGCCAAGATTTAGCTAGCGGCATGGGGGAGACCCAGTACTTC
CASSQDLASGMGETQYF
>TRBV28|TRBJ1-2|.|TRBD1
TGTGCCAGCAGTTCTGGACAGGGAATCTATGGCTACACCTTC
CASSSGQGIYGYTF
>TRBV20-1|TRBJ1-2|few|.
TGCAGTGCGCGTTCGTATGGCTACACCTTC
CSARSYGYTF
>TRBV6-5|TRBJ1-1|.|.
TGTGCCAGCAGTTACTTACAGGGTTACACTGAAGCTTTCTTT
CASSYLQGYTEAFF
>TRBV24-1|TRBJ2-5|.|.
TGTGCCACCAGTGTTAGCGGAACGTCGGAGACCCAGTACTTC
CATSVSGTSETQYF
>TRBV10-3|TRBJ2-3|.|.
TGTGCCATCAGTGATGGTAGCCGCACTAGCACAGATACGCAGTATTTT
CAISDGSRTSTDTQYF
>TRBV27|TRBJ2-6|.|TRBD1
TGTGCCAGCAGCGCGGACAGGGGGCGTCGAGGGGCCAACGTCCTGACTTTC
CASSADRGRRGANVLTF
>TRBV18|TRBJ2-7|.|.
TGTGCCAGCTCACCGGGACAACGACTCGCCTACGAGCAGTACTTC
CASSPGQRLAYEQYF
>TRBV4-2|TRBJ2-1|.|TRBD2
TGTGCCAGCAGCCTAGCGGGAGGGCCGGGGAATGAGCAGTTCTTC
CASSLAGGPGNEQFF
>TRBV6-5|TRBJ2-7|.|TRBD1
TGTGCCAGCAGCCGGGGACAGGGCACCTACGAGCAGTACTTC
CASSRGQGTYEQYF
>TRBV5-6|TRBJ1-2|.|TRBD1
TGTGCCAGCTACCGGGACAGGGCGTTCGGCTACACCTTC
CASYRDRAFGYTF
>TRBV9|TRBJ2-5|.|TRBD2
TGTGCCAGCAGCGCCACCTCGACTAGCGCGGAGACCCAGTACTTC
CASSATSTSAETQYF
>TRBV3-1/TRBV3-2|TRBJ2-1|.|TRBD2
TGTGCCAGCAGCGTTACTAGCGGGAGATACAATGAGCAGTTCTTC
CASSVTSGRYNEQFF
>TRBV6-6|TRBJ1-1|.|.
TGTGCCAGCAGTTATGGAGGGAACACTGAAGCTTTCTTT
CASSYGGNTEAFF
>TRBV28|TRBJ1-2|.|.
TGTGCCAGCAGTTTGAGACCGGGACAAGACTATGGCTACACCTTC
CASSLRPGQDYGYTF
>TRBV28|TRBJ2-6|.|TRBD1
TGTGCCAGCAGGATGACAGGGGTCTACTCTGGGGCCAACGTCCTGACTTTC
CASRMTGVYSGANVLTF
>TRBV6-5|TRBJ2-6|.|TRBD1
TGTGCCAGCACCTGGGACAGCTCTGGGGCCAACGTCCTGACTTTC
CASTWDSSGANVLTF
>TRBV28|TRBJ2-3|.|TRBD2
TGTGCCAGCAGTTTATTCCGACTAGCCCACAGGACGGATACGCAGTATTTT
CASSLFRLAHRTDTQYF
>TRBV7-9|TRBJ1-3|.|.
TGTGCCAGCAGCAGGACGGGGGGTTCTGGAAACACCATATATTTT
CASSRTGGSGNTIYF
>TRBV15|TRBJ2-3|.|TRBD2
TGTGCCACCAGCAGAGGAGATAGCGGGCGGACAGATACGCAGTATTTT
CATSRGDSGRTDTQYF
>TRBV6-5|TRBJ2-7|.|TRBD2
TGTGCCAGTCAACCGGGGCTAGCGGGCGATTACGAGCAGTACTTC
CASQPGLAGDYEQYF
>TRBV28|TRBJ1-1|.|.
TGTGCCAGCTCGTGGGGGGGGCTTGGCACTGAAGCTTTCTTT
CASSWGGLGTEAFF
>TRBV18|TRBJ1-3|.|.
TGTGCCAGCTTCTTGACAGCCTCTGGAAACACCATATATTTT
CASFLTASGNTIYF
>TRBV12-3/TRBV12-4|TRBJ1-1|.|.
TGTGCCAGCAGCCCGGGGGTCGCCACTGAAGCTTTCTTT
CASSPGVATEAFF
>TRBV9|TRBJ1-3|once|.
TGTGCCAGCAGCGTTCGCACGGGGGTGGGAAACACCATATATTTT
CASSVRTGVGNTIYF
>TRBV4-3|TRBJ2-3|.|TRBD1
TGCGCCAGCAGCCAACAATTAGGGGGCCCCACAGATACGCAGTATTTT
CASSQQLGGPTDTQYF
>TRBV30|TRBJ2-7|.|.
TGTGCCTGCCGAACGGGACATAGCTCCTACGAGCAGTACTTC
CACRTGHSSYEQYF
>TRBV5-6|TRBJ2-1|once|TRBD2
TGTGCCAGCTTCCGAGTGGTAGCGGGAGGGTCCTACAATGAGCAGTTCTTC
CASFRVVAGGSYNEQFF
>TRBV6-2/TRBV6-3|TRBJ2-7|.|.
TGTGCCAGCAGTTACTCTTCAACGACAAGTTTCTATTACGAGCAGTACTTC
CASSYSSTTSFYYEQYF
>TRBV5-6|TRBJ2-7|.|TRBD1
TGTGCCAGCAGCTCCCCGGGACAGAAATCGTACGAGCAGTACTTC
CASSSPGQKSYEQYF
>TRBV28|TRBJ1-5|.|.
TGTGCCAGCAGTTCCGACAGTAGCAATCAGCCCCAGCATTTT
CASSSDSSNQPQHF
>TRBV7-2|TRBJ2-5|.|TRBD1
TGTGCCAGCAGCCTGGACAGGGGAGCGGAGACCCAGTACTTC
CASSLDRGAETQYF
>TRBV28|TRBJ2-7|.|TRBD2
TGTGCCAGCAGTCCTCAAATAGCGGGAGGCGACGAGCAGTACTTC
CASSPQIAGGDEQYF
>TRBV4-3|TRBJ1-4|.|.
TGCGCCAGCAGCCAAGATCGACAGTATAATGAAAAACTGTTTTTT
CASSQDRQYNEKLFF
>TRBV2|TRBJ1-2|few|.
TGTGCCAGCAGTCTAGTCAGGGGACCGCTAAACTATGGCTACACCTTC
CASSLVRGPLNYGYTF
>TRBV2|TRBJ2-7|.|TRBD1
TGTGCCAGCGGCCGACAGGGTTCCTCTGGCGAGCAGTACTTC
CASGRQGSSGEQYF
>TRBV7-6|TRBJ1-3|.|.
TGTGCCAGCAGCTTAGGGCTAGGGGTTGACTCCGGAAACACCATATATTTT
CASSLGLGVDSGNTIYF
>TRBV18|TRBJ1-2|.|.
TGTGCCAGCTCACCATGGCAGGTTAACTATGGCTACACCTTC
CASSPWQVNYGYTF
>TRBV7-9|TRBJ1-1|.|.
TGTGCCAGCAGTAGGGGGAACACTGAAGCTTTCTTT
CASSRGNTEAFF
>TRBV24-1|TRBJ1-4|.|.
TGTGCCACCAGTGCGGCTCCCCGGGGGGAAAAACTGTTTTTT
CATSAAPRGEKLFF
>TRBV24-1|TRBJ2-6|.|.
TGTGCCACCAGTGATTTCACGGGGACTGGGGCCAACGTCCTGACTTTC
CATSDFTGTGANVLTF
>TRBV5-1|TRBJ1-2|.|TRBD1
TGCGCCAGCAACCCAGGACAGGGTTGGTATGGCTACACCTTC
CASNPGQGWYGYTF
>TRBV10-2|TRBJ2-2|once|TRBD2
TGCGCCAGCAGTGACCTAGCGGGAGTTGCCGGGGAGCTGTTTTTT
CASSDLAGVAGELFF
>TRBV13|TRBJ2-7|.|TRBD1
TGTGCCAGCAGCTTAGGCCTAAGGGACAGGGACTTC
CASSLGLRDRDF
>TRBV2|TRBJ2-5|.|TRBD2
TGTGCCAGCAGGCCTAGCGGAGCTGGGGAGACCCAGTACTTC
CASRPSGAGETQYF
>TRBV14|TRBJ1-2|.|.
TGTGCCAGCAGCCATGGCTTATCCACCGGCTACACCTTC
CASSHGLSTGYTF
>TRBV6-2/TRBV6-3|TRBJ2-7|.|.
TGTGCCAGCAGTTACTCGTCTAGCCATACCTTC
CASSYSSSHTF